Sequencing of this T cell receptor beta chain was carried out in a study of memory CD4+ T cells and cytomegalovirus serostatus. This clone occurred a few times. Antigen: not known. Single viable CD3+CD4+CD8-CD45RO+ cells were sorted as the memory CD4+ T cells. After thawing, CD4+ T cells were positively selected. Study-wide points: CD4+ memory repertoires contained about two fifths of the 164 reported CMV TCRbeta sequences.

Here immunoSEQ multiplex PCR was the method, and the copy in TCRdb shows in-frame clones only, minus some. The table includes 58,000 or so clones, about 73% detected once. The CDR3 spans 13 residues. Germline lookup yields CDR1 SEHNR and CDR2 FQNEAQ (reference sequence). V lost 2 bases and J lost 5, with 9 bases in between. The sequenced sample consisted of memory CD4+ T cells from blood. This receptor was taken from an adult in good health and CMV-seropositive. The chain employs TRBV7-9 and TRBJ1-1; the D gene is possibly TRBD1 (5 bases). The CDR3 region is CASSLWGGTEAFF. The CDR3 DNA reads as TGTGCCAGCAGCTTATGGGGCGGGACTGAAGCTTTCTTT.